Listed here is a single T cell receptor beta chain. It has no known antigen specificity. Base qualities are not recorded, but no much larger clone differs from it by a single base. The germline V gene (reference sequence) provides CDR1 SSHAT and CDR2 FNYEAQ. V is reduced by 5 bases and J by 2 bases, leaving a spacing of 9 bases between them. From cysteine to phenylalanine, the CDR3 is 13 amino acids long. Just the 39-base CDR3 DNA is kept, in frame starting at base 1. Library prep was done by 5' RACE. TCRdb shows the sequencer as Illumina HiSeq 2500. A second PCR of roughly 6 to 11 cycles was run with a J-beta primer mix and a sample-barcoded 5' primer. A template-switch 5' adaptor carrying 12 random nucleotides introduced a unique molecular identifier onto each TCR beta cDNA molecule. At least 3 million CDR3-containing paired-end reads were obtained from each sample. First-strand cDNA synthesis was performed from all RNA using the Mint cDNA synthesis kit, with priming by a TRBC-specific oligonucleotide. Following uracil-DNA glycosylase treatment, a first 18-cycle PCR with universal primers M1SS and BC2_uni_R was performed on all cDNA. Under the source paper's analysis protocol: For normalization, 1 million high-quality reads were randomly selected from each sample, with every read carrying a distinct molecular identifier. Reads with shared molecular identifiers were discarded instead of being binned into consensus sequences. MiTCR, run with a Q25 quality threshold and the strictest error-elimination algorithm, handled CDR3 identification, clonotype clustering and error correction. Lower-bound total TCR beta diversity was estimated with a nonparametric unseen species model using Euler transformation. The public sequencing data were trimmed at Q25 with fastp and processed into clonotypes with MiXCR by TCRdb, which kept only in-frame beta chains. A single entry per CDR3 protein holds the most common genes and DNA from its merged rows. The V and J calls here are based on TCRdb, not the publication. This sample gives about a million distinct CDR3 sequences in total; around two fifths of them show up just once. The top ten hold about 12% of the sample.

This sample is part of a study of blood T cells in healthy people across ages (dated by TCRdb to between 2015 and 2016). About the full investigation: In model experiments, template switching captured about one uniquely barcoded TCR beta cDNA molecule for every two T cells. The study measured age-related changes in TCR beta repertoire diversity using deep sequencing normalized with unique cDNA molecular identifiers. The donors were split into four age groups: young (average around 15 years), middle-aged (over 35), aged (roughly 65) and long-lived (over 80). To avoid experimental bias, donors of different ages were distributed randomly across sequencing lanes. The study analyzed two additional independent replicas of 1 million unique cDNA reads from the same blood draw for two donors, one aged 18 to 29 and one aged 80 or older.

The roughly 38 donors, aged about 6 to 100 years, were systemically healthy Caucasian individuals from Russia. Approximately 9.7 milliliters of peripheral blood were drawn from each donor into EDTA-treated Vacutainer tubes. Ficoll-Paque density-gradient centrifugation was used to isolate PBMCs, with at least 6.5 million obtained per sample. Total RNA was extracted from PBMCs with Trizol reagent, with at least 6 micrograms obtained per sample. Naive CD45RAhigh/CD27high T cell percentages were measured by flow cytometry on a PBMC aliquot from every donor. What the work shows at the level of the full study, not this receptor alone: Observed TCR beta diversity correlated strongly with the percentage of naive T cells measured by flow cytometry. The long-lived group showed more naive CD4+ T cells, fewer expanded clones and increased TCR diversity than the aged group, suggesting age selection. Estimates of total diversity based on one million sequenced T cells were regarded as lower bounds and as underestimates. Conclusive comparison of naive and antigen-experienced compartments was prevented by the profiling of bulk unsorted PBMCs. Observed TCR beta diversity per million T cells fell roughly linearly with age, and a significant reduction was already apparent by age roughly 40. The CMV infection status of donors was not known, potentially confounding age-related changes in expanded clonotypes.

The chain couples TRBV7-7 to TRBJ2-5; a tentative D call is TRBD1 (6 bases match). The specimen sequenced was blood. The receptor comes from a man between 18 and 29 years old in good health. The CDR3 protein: CASSNTGQETQYF. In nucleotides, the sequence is TGTGCCAGCAGCAACACAGGGCAAGAGACCCAGTACTTC.